This TCR beta chain comes out of a study of blood T cell repertoires in COVID-19. Study information: Samples representing acute and convalescent COVID-19 were sourced from the United States, Italy and Spain. From T cells, B-cell-depleted T cells, or PBMCs came the material, which was cDNA or gDNA.

In the original analysis: Cell counts per sample came from amplifying reference gene primers. Using immunoSEQ multiplex PCR, the repertoire was profiled, and TCRdb retains in-frame clones only, with some absent. V and J calls and clone size are given by that table; D and trimming were obtained from the DNA. The sample shows over 100,000 clones, about 87% of them seen only once. CDR3 length equals 16 residues. V was clipped by 6 bases and J by 2 bases; unmatched bases: 12. CDR1 and CDR2 from the germline V gene are LNHDA and SQIVND (reference sequence). The sample taken for sequencing was peripheral blood. This chain joins TRBV19 and TRBJ2-7; 8 positions agree with TRBD1. This clonotype originated in a woman between 50 and 59 years old with acute or convalescent COVID-19. CDR3 in amino acids: CASSRTGTGLPYEQYF. The CDR3 DNA sequence: TGTGCCAGTAGCCGAACCGGGACAGGACTTCCCTACGAGCAGTACTTC.